These 24 T cell receptor beta chains originate from one sample sequenced in a study of T cell responses to AZD1222 COVID-19 vaccine. Data came from immunoSEQ multiplex PCR; TCRdb stores just in-frame clones and leaves some out. The top ten clones hold about a tenth of a sample with nearly 90,000 clones, around nine tenths of them seen once. The source material was peripheral blood, sampled on day 0 of MenACWY control vaccination. These receptors were collected from an adult in good health.

The CDR3 is CASSSFLLKQGRVSPLHF. CDR3 DNA sequence: TGTGCCAGCAGCTCCTTCCTGCTAAAACAGGGTAGAGTTTCACCCCTCCACTTT. The chain employs TRBV5-5 and TRBJ1-6; a possible D gene is TRBD1 (6 bases). Germline CDR1 is SGHKS and CDR2 is YYEKEE (reference sequence). There are 18 residues in the CDR3. Trimming removed 3 bases from V and 9 bases from J, with 25 bases in between.

This clone was seen a single time. The V and J genes are TRBV1 and TRBJ2-7; the DNA was not used to check the table's D call, TRBD2. TRBV1 counts as a pseudogene. The CDR3 extends over 14 amino acids. CDR3 sequence (DNA): TGCACCCCAATCGCGAGTTTCTTAATCTACGAGCAGTACTTC. As protein: CTPIASFLIYEQYF.

The rearrangement links TRBV5-1 to TRBJ2-1, with 9 bases that match TRBD2. The CDR3 spans 16 residues. In germline, CDR1 is SGHRS, CDR2 YFSETQ. The J segment lost 7 bases and the V segment lost 0 bases, leaving 8 bases of the junction unmatched. The CDR3 DNA is TGCGCCAGCAGCTTGGTTGGCGGGGGGGAAGTTAATGAGCAGTTCTTC. Protein product: CASSLVGGGEVNEQFF. The whole variable domain, filled in from reference TRBV5-1 and TRBJ2-1, reads KAGVTQTPRYLIKTRGQQVTLSCSPISGHRSVSWYQQTPGQGLQFLFEYFSETQRNKGNFPGRFSGRQFSNSRSEMNVSTLELGDSALYLCASSLVGGGEVNEQFFGPGTRLTVL.

This clone was counted a single time. The V and J genes are TRBV2 and TRBJ1-5; D may be TRBD1 (5 bases). Germline V gene lookup returns CDR1 SNHLY and CDR2 FYNNEI. CDR3 length equals 13 residues. The ends were cut back, 6 bases at V and 1 base at J, with 7 bases in the middle. The CDR3 is CASRRGSNQPQHF. The CDR3 nucleotides are TGTGCCAGCAGACGGGGGAGCAATCAGCCCCAGCATTTT.

The rearrangement links TRBV30 to TRBJ2-5, with 9 positions matching TRBD1. Germline lookup yields CDR1 GTSNPN and CDR2 SVGIG (reference sequence). The CDR3 loop spans 13 amino acids. J was trimmed by 5 bases and V by 1 base; bases with no gene match: 2. In DNA form, the CDR3 reads TGTGCCTGGAGTGCTGGACAGGGGGAGACCCAGTACTTC. The encoded protein is CAWSAGQGETQYF.

This chain links TRBV6-5 with TRBJ1-2; 7 positions match TRBD1. CDR3 length: 13 amino acids. The trim removed 7 bases at V and 6 bases at J, leaving 8 bases unmatched. Germline CDR1 reads MNHEY; CDR2 reads SVGAGI. CDR3 sequence (DNA): TGTGCCAGCAACCAAAATACAGGGGATGGCTACACCTTC. It codes for CASNQNTGDGYTF.

V is TRBV4-1 and J is TRBJ2-7; D unclear. CDR1 is MGHRA and CDR2 is YSYEKL in the germline V gene. V was clipped by 4 bases and J by 0 bases, with 10 bases between them. The length of the CDR3 is 14 residues. CDR3 protein: CASSPRTDSYEQYF. In DNA form, the CDR3 reads TGCGCCAGCAGCCCTAGGACGGACTCCTACGAGCAGTACTTC.

This chain uses TRBV7-2 with TRBJ2-1, with 14 bases aligning to TRBD2. The CDR3 is made up of 15 amino acids. The germline CDR1 and CDR2 sequences are SGHTA and FQGNSA. V shed 5 bases, J shed 9 bases, and the junction held 6 bases outside the gene matches. This chain's CDR3 is CASSPRLAGGFEQFF. CDR3 in DNA: TGTGCCAGCAGCCCTAGACTAGCGGGGGGGTTTGAGCAGTTCTTC.

This chain connects TRBV3-1 (or the pseudogene TRBV3-2) to TRBJ1-3, with D uncertain. This CDR3 is 15 amino acids long. CDR1 is LGHDT and CDR2 is YNNKEL in the germline V gene (reference sequence). With 5 bases removed from V and 0 bases from J, the gap between germline ends came to 11 bases. The CDR3 coding sequence is TGTGCCAGCAGCATGACCGGGAGCTCTGGAAACACCATATATTTT. Translation: CASSMTGSSGNTIYF.

The chain recombines TRBV2 with TRBJ2-7, with 7 bases that match TRBD1. The CDR3 covers 12 residues. V trimming: 4 bases; J trimming: 5 bases; junction bases outside the gene matches: 2. From germline, CDR1 is SNHLY and CDR2 FYNNEI. CDR3 sequence (DNA): TGTGCCAGCAGTGGACAGGGCGACGAGCAGTACTTC. Its translation is CASSGQGDEQYF.

The chain recombines TRBV27 with TRBJ1-5; D possibly corresponds to TRBD1 (5 bases). Trimming left V 6 bases short and J 7 bases short, with 22 bases between. This CDR3 is 16 amino acids long. In germline, CDR1 is MNHEY, CDR2 SMNVEV (reference sequence). The CDR3 DNA is TGTGCCAGCAGCTCAGGGAGCGGGAGTGAACGACAGCCCCAGCATTTT. Translation gives CASSSGSGSERQPQHF.

V usage is TRBV19 and J usage is TRBJ2-7; TRBD1 matches 9 bases. Germline V gene lookup returns CDR1 LNHDA and CDR2 SQIVND (reference sequence). V was clipped by 7 bases and J by 3 bases; unmatched bases: 4. The CDR3 is made up of 13 amino acids. In nucleotides, the CDR3 is TGTGCCAGTAAGGAGGACAGGGGCTACGAGCAGTACTTC. Residues: CASKEDRGYEQYF.

This chain connects TRBV4-1 to TRBJ2-5, with D possibly being TRBD2 (5 bases). The CDR3 has 15 amino acids. V was shortened by 0 bases and J by 4 bases, with 12 bases between the two germline ends. Germline V gene lookup returns CDR1 MGHRA and CDR2 YSYEKL. The CDR3 DNA sequence: TGCGCCAGCAGCCAAGATTCCGGGGTACGAGAGACCCAGTACTTC. It yields the protein CASSQDSGVRETQYF.

This chain joins TRBV7-6 and TRBJ1-3, with D perhaps TRBD1 (5 bases). CDR3 size: 15 residues. Germline V gives CDR1 SGHVS, CDR2 FNYEAQ. V lost 5 bases and J lost 0, with 11 bases in between. CDR3 in DNA: TGTGCCAGCAGCATGGGACTCGTCTCTGGAAACACCATATATTTT. Its translation: CASSMGLVSGNTIYF. Using reference TRBV7-6 and TRBJ1-3 for the parts outside the CDR3, the full variable domain is GAGVSQSPRYKVTKRGQDVALRCDPISGHVSLYWYRQALGQGPEFLTYFNYEAQQDKSGLPNDRFSAERPEGSISTLTIQRTEQRDSAMYRCASSMGLVSGNTIYFGEGSWLTVV.

This clone has only one observation. The J gene is TRBJ1-5, the V gene TRBV19; a possible D gene is TRBD1 (5 bases). The CDR3 loop spans 14 amino acids. Per the germline V gene, CDR1 is LNHDA and CDR2 is SQIVND (reference sequence). Trimming took 8 bases from V and 5 from J, leaving 16 bases between them. The CDR3: CASQDIGGYQPQHF. The CDR3 bases are TGTGCCAGTCAGGACATCGGAGGGTATCAGCCCCAGCATTTT.

For the CDR3, the DNA is TGTGCCAGCATGACTTCGGGACAGGGGACCTACGAGCAGTACTTC. Translating gives CASMTSGQGTYEQYF. The J gene is TRBJ2-7, the V gene TRBV2; 10 nucleotides agree with TRBD1. The CDR3 is 15 residues long. Germline values: CDR1 SNHLY, CDR2 FYNNEI. V trimming: 7 bases; J trimming: 2 bases; junction bases outside the gene matches: 8.

V gene TRBV5-5 combines with J gene TRBJ1-1; 10 bases are a match to TRBD1. Germline CDR1 is SGHKS and CDR2 is YYEKEE (reference sequence). V lost 4 bases to trimming and J lost 0 bases; unmatched junction nucleotides: 6. The CDR3 sequence is 16 residues long. CDR3 nucleotides: TGTGCCAGCAGCCCGGGACAGGGGTATATGAACACTGAAGCTTTCTTT. It specifies CASSPGQGYMNTEAFF.

This chain joins TRBV9 and TRBJ1-1; D is possibly TRBD1 (6 bases). Trimming stripped 3 bases from V and 3 bases from J, with 12 bases between. This CDR3 has 14 amino acids. Per the germline V gene, CDR1 is SGDLS and CDR2 is YYNGEE. CDR3 in amino acids: CASSALGQHTEAFF. CDR3 bases: TGTGCCAGCAGCGCCCTCGGACAGCACACTGAAGCTTTCTTT.

This clone was detected only a few times. V usage is TRBV7-3 and J usage is TRBJ2-2; tentative D call: TRBD2 (6 bases). Trimming shortened V by 7 bases and J by 4 bases, and 7 bases separated the two germline ends. Germline CDR1 is SGHTA and CDR2 is FQGTGA. The CDR3 extends over 12 amino acids. CDR3 coding DNA: TGTGCCAGCAACGGGGGCACCGGGGAGCTGTTTTTT. Its protein product is CASNGGTGELFF.

The J gene is TRBJ1-2, the V gene TRBV19; 7 bases are shared with TRBD1. Germline V gene sequence: CDR1 LNHDA, CDR2 SQIVND (reference sequence). The V segment lost 3 bases and the J segment 5 bases; nucleotides outside the gene matches: 3. This CDR3 has 13 residues. The CDR3 DNA reads TGTGCCAGTAGTATCGAACAGGGGTATGGCTACACCTTC. It encodes CASSIEQGYGYTF.

V gene TRBV11-2 combines with J gene TRBJ2-7; possible D gene TRBD1, 6 bases. In germline, CDR1 is SGHAT, CDR2 FQNNGV. Trimming pared 3 bases from V and 0 bases from J, leaving 12 bases between. The CDR3 totals 15 residues. CDR3 coding DNA: TGTGCCAGCAGCTTTTTTCAGGGGAGCTCCTACGAGCAGTACTTC. Translation gives CASSFFQGSSYEQYF.

Notes on this clone: Within the sample, other DNA sequences also encode this same CDR3. CDR3 region: CASSSQGGGSYEQYF. The CDR3 bases are TGTGCCAGCAGTTCCCAGGGGGGTGGCTCCTACGAGCAGTACTTC. V gene TRBV6-5 combines with J gene TRBJ2-7, with a possible D match to TRBD1 (7 bases). Trimming stripped 4 bases from V and 0 bases from J, with 13 bases between. Germline V lookup: CDR1 MNHEY, CDR2 SVGAGI. The CDR3 is 15 amino acids.

This clone was seen a single time. The rearrangement uses TRBV6-5 and TRBJ2-5; 9 bases are a match to TRBD2. The CDR3 spans 16 residues. V shed 3 bases, J shed 3 bases, and the junction held 8 bases outside the gene matches. In germline, CDR1 is MNHEY, CDR2 SVGAGI. DNA for the CDR3: TGTGCCAGCAGTTATTTTGCGGGGGGGGTAGAAGAGACCCAGTACTTC. It codes for CASSYFAGGVEETQYF.

This chain uses TRBV11-2 with TRBJ1-5; unclear D gene. V gave up 3 bases and J gave up 3 bases, with 12 bases separating them. The CDR3 runs 15 residues. Per the germline V gene, CDR1 is SGHAT and CDR2 is FQNNGV. For the CDR3, the DNA is TGTGCCAGCAGCTTCTCTATACAAACCAATCAGCCCCAGCATTTT. It specifies CASSFSIQTNQPQHF. Full variable domain (missing parts from reference TRBV11-2 and TRBJ1-5): EAGVAQSPRYKIIEKRQSVAFWCNPISGHATLYWYQQILGQGPKLLIQFQNNGVVDDSQLPKDRFSAERLKGVDSTLKIQPAKLEDSAVYLCASSFSIQTNQPQHFGDGTRLSIL.